This TCR beta chain stems from a study of shared clonotypes between healthy human individuals. For the study at large: Used for every donor were three CD4 naive, three CD4 memory, two CD8 naive and one CD8 memory plate.

With regard to this clone: Its antigen is not known.

There are 13 residues in the CDR3. Germline CDR1 reads SNHLY; CDR2 reads FYNNEI. Notes on the study in general: Sorted-subset sequencing was shown by rarefaction to be incomplete despite large depth. The generation probabilities recorded for non-shared clonotypes fell below those of clonotypes shared by all four donors. The study found about 5.1% of naive CD4 clonotypes shared across a handful of donors.

Assay: immunoSEQ multiplex PCR; the TCRdb copy retains only in-frame clones and omits some. The sample yields under 1,100,000 clones, approximately 76% seen once. This receptor was identified in a man younger than 35 in good health. Material: memory CD4+ T cells sorted from blood. As to subset: CD45RA-negative fraction. The genes are TRBV2 and TRBJ2-5; D may be TRBD1 (6 bases). The J call may be wrong; the DNA end is better matched by TRBJ2-7. CDR3 amino acids: CASSYGQKYEQYF. As DNA, the CDR3 is TGTGCCAGCAGTTACGGACAGAAATACGAGCAGTACTTC.